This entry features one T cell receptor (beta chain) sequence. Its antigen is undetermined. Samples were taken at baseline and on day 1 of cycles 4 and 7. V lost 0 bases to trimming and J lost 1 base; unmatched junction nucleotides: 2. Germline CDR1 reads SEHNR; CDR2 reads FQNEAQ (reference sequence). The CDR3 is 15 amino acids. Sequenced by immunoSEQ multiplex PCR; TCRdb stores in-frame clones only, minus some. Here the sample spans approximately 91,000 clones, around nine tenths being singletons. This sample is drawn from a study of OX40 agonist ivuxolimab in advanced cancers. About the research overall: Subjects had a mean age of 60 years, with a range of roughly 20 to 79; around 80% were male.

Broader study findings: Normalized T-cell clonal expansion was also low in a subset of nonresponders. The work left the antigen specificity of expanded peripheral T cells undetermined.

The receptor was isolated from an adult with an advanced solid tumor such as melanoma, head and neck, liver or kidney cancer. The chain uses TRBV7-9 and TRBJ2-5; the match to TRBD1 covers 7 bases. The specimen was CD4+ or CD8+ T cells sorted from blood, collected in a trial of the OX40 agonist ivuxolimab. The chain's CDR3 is CASSLAAGGQETQYF. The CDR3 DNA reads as TGTGCCAGCAGCTTAGCCGCAGGGGGCCAAGAGACCCAGTACTTC. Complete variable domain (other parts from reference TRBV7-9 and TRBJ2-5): DTGVSQNPRHKITKRGQNVTFRCDPISEHNRLYWYRQTLGQGPEFLTYFQNEAQLEKSRLLSDRFSAERPKGSFSTLEIQRTEQGDSAMYLCASSLAAGGQETQYFGPGTRLLVL.